These 12 T cell receptor beta chains were sequenced from one sample in a study of cytomegalovirus exposure and HLA in healthy donors. The PCR ran on 60 Vbeta and 13 Jbeta primers. Clones were sequenced by immunoSEQ multiplex PCR, and TCRdb holds only the in-frame ones, with some missing. The sample contains more than 85,000 clones, 77% of which appear only once. Material for sequencing was PBMCs. All receptors derive from a woman in her thirties or forties in good health and CMV-seropositive.

The chain joins TRBV20-1 to TRBJ2-7; 7 positions agree with TRBD1. The ends lost 4 bases at V and 9 bases at J; junction bases unmatched: 6. The CDR3 has 11 amino acids. CDR1 and CDR2 from the germline V gene are DFQATT and SNEGSKA (reference sequence). The CDR3 nucleotides read TGCAGTGCTACTTACAGGGGCGGGCAGTACTTC. Its protein product is CSATYRGGQYF.

This clone was seen only once. The rearrangement links TRBV28 to TRBJ2-5; 9 nucleotides align to TRBD1. V lost 5 bases to trimming and J lost 1 base; unmatched junction nucleotides: 8. Germline V lookup: CDR1 MDHEN, CDR2 SYDVKM. CDR3 length: 16 amino acids. The CDR3 region is CASSAPRDRVQETQYF. CDR3 in DNA: TGTGCCAGCAGTGCTCCCCGGGACAGGGTCCAAGAGACCCAGTACTTC. The whole variable domain, filled in from reference TRBV28 and TRBJ2-5, reads DVKVTQSSRYLVKRTGEKVFLECVQDMDHENMFWYRQDPGLGLRLIYFSYDVKMKEKGDIPEGYSVSREKKERFSLILESASTNQTSMYLCASSAPRDRVQETQYFGPGTRLLVL.

This chain connects TRBV7-8 to TRBJ2-7; unclear D gene. The CDR3 extends over 11 amino acids. The V gene's germline CDR1 is SGHVS and CDR2 FQNEAQ. The V gene lost 5 bases and the J gene lost 11 bases, with 13 bases spanning the gap. The CDR3 protein is CASSEAWIEYF. The DNA for the CDR3 is TGTGCCAGCAGCGAGGCGTGGATTGAGTACTTC.

The sample holds one count of this clone. The chain couples TRBV11-2 to TRBJ2-1; perhaps TRBD2 as D (6 bases). CDR1 and CDR2 from the germline V gene are SGHAT and FQNNGV. The CDR3 spans 14 residues. V lost 2 bases and J 10 bases, leaving 15 bases between the germline ends. CDR3 sequence (DNA): TGTGCCAGCAGCTTAATTAGAGGGGCGGGGGAGCAGTTCTTC. Amino acid sequence: CASSLIRGAGEQFF. The complete variable domain, with remaining parts taken from reference TRBV11-2 and TRBJ2-1, reads EAGVAQSPRYKIIEKRQSVAFWCNPISGHATLYWYQQILGQGPKLLIQFQNNGVVDDSQLPKDRFSAERLKGVDSTLKIQPAKLEDSAVYLCASSLIRGAGEQFFGPGTRLTVL.

The table lists this clone with a few counts. The chain's CDR3 is CASSLGRDRGMNTEAFF. The CDR3 bases are TGTGCCAGCAGCTTAGGCCGGGACAGGGGGATGAACACTGAAGCTTTCTTT. The gene calls are TRBV7-2 and TRBJ1-1; 11 bases agree with TRBD1. The CDR3 consists of 17 residues. Germline V lookup: CDR1 SGHTA, CDR2 FQGNSA. V lost 1 base and J lost 0; bases outside the gene matches: 4.

As for this clone: Different DNA sequences within this sample yield the same CDR3. The chain uses TRBV7-6 and TRBJ2-1; 7 bases fit TRBD2. Germline V lookup: CDR1 SGHVS, CDR2 FNYEAQ. J lost 0 bases, V lost 5 bases, and 13 bases had no gene match. There are 18 residues in the CDR3. The CDR3 DNA is TGTGCCAGCAGCCCGCGGCCCTGGCGGGAGAACTCCTACAATGAGCAGTTCTTC. Protein product: CASSPRPWRENSYNEQFF.

The chain uses TRBV6-1 and TRBJ1-1; possibly TRBD1 for D (6 bases). Germline V gives CDR1 MNHNS, CDR2 SASEGT. The CDR3 covers 13 residues. Trimming cost V 4 bases and J 2 bases, with 8 bases left between them. CDR3 region: CASSVQGNTEAFF. CDR3 bases: TGTGCCAGCAGTGTACAGGGTAACACTGAAGCTTTCTTT.

The chain carries TRBV7-9 and TRBJ1-1; 7 bases fit TRBD1. Losses at the gene ends were 8 bases for V and 6 bases for J; bases not matched to a gene: 9. Per germline, CDR1 SEHNR and CDR2 FQNEAQ (reference sequence). This CDR3 is 13 amino acids long. In DNA, the CDR3 is TGTGCCAGCGACCCACAGGGGATGGCTGAAGCTTTCTTT. It yields the protein CASDPQGMAEAFF.

CDR3 coding DNA: TGCGCCAGCAGCGTGCAAGCAGGGGCTGGGTCCTACGAGCAGTACTTC. This translates into CASSVQAGAGSYEQYF. The chain employs TRBV5-1 and TRBJ2-7; perhaps TRBD1 as D (6 bases). Trimming removed 4 bases at V and 1 base at J, with 18 bases between. Germline V gene sequence: CDR1 SGHRS, CDR2 YFSETQ. This CDR3 has 16 amino acids.

This clone was seen only a few times. This chain links TRBV5-1 with TRBJ2-7; 13 bases map to TRBD2. CDR1 is SGHRS and CDR2 is YFSETQ in the germline V gene. The CDR3 spans 17 residues. J lost 5 bases, V lost 4 bases, and 12 bases had no gene match. DNA of the CDR3: TGCGCCAGCAGCCAGAAGACTAGCGGGAGGTATTTAAACGAGCAGTACTTC. This codes for CASSQKTSGRYLNEQYF.

The J gene is TRBJ1-2, the V gene TRBV28; tentatively, D is TRBD1 (5 bases). The CDR3 runs to 15 residues. Germline assignment: CDR1 MDHEN and CDR2 SYDVKM. V lost 6 bases and J lost 2, with 16 bases in between. CDR3 in DNA: TGTGCCAGCAGGGGGGGGGACTTCTTAAACTATGGCTACACCTTC. This sequence encodes CASRGGDFLNYGYTF.

The chain recombines TRBV6-5 with TRBJ1-5; 7 bases fit TRBD1. Germline V gene lookup returns CDR1 MNHEY and CDR2 SVGAGI. The V segment lost 6 bases and the J segment 1 base; nucleotides outside the gene matches: 6. The CDR3 totals 15 residues. CDR3 in amino acids: CASRSGTESNQPQHF. CDR3 in DNA: TGTGCCAGCAGATCCGGGACAGAAAGCAATCAGCCCCAGCATTTT.